This paragraph reports one T cell receptor (beta chain). The data are from a study of regulatory T cells in long-lasting Graves disease. Time point meaning: newly diagnosed GD, antithyroid drugs for less than 3 months. Researchers made the TCR library from RNA that was extracted from PBMCs. Assembly of TCR beta libraries relied on iRepertoire HTBI primers together with Arm-PCR of CDR3 regions. Methods used by the authors: Throughout the samples, researchers identified 62 TRBV and roughly 13 TRBJ segments. A single record per CDR3 protein comes from TCRdb applying MiXCR to the multiplex PCR reads. The V and J calls shown here were made by TCRdb, not taken from the authors' results. The table includes 510,000 or so distinct CDR3 sequences, approximately 12% detected once. This sample was shared with a second study, whose subject was T cells in Graves' hyperthyroidism and ophthalmopathy. Per that study: Researchers found most expanded thyroid clonotypes above 0.001 in blood as well.

The receptor was derived from a woman aged 25 to 39 with Graves disease. The sequenced sample was peripheral blood mononuclear cells (PBMCs), obtained at new diagnosis, from a patient treated with antithyroid drugs.

The CDR3 DNA reads as TGCGCCAGCAGGAATGGACTAGCACACATCTACGAGCAGTACTTC. It is translated as CASRNGLAHIYEQYF. The V gene is TRBV10-2, the J gene TRBJ2-7; 8 positions match TRBD2. The CDR3 length is 15 residues. Germline-derived CDR1 and CDR2 are WSHSY and SAAADI. The ends lost 6 bases at V and 3 bases at J; junction bases unmatched: 10.